A selection of T cell receptor beta chains follows, all from one sample in a study of technical replicates of blood from a few donors. Sequenced by immunoSEQ multiplex PCR; TCRdb stores in-frame clones only, minus some. The sample holds around 17,000 clones; about nine tenths are singletons and the top ten take roughly 12%. What was sequenced was PBMCs. All receptors come from a human donor in good health. Each CDR3 is given with its conserved first and last residue. A D gene is named only where the DNA matches it firmly. The size field is filled for only some rows; it gives once, few, many or a size class.

D: .; J: TRBJ2-1; size: .; V: TRBV6-5; DNA: TGTGCCAGCAGTTACTCTACAGGGCGGGAGCTGAATGAGCAGTTCTTC; CDR3: CASSYSTGRELNEQFF
D: .; J: TRBJ2-1; size: .; V: TRBV25-1; DNA: TGTGCCAGCAGTGAATTAACAGCGGCAGCCTACAATGAGCAGTTCTTC; CDR3: CASSELTAAAYNEQFF
D: .; J: TRBJ2-1; size: .; V: TRBV28; DNA: TGTGCCAGCAGTTACGAGGGTAGCTCCTACAATGAGCAGTTCTTC; CDR3: CASSYEGSSYNEQFF
D: .; J: TRBJ2-2; size: .; V: TRBV15; DNA: TGTGCCACCAGCAGAGGGGCGGGGAGTGACGGGGAGCTGTTTTTT; CDR3: CATSRGAGSDGELFF
D: .; J: TRBJ1-4; size: .; V: TRBV18; DNA: TGTGCCAGCTCCCCCGGTTTGGATGAAAAACTGTTTTTT; CDR3: CASSPGLDEKLFF
D: TRBD2; J: TRBJ2-1; size: .; V: TRBV4-2; DNA: TGTGCCAGCAGCCAATCGGGGACTAGCGGGTATGAGCAGTTCTTC; CDR3: CASSQSGTSGYEQFF
D: .; J: TRBJ2-5; size: .; V: TRBV19; DNA: TGTGCCAGTAGTATTGGTCGTCAGGGGCGGGAGACCCAGTACTTC; CDR3: CASSIGRQGRETQYF
D: TRBD2; J: TRBJ2-7; size: .; V: TRBV28; DNA: TGTGCCAGCAGTTTATACGGGGGAGGGACCTACGAGCAGTACTTC; CDR3: CASSLYGGGTYEQYF
D: .; J: TRBJ2-3; size: .; V: TRBV5-4; DNA: TGTGCCAGCAGCCCGGGACGAGGGACTGTAGATACGCAGTATTTT; CDR3: CASSPGRGTVDTQYF
D: .; J: TRBJ1-2; size: few; V: TRBV30; DNA: TGTGCCTGTAATGGCTACACCTTC; CDR3: CACNGYTF
D: .; J: TRBJ2-7; size: .; V: TRBV27; DNA: TGTGCCAGCAGTCTACGACAGCCCGCCTACTCCTACGAGCAGTACTTC; CDR3: CASSLRQPAYSYEQYF
D: .; J: TRBJ2-7; size: .; V: TRBV7-2; DNA: TGTGCCAGCAGCGGCGGGACTCGCTACGAGCAGTACTTC; CDR3: CASSGGTRYEQYF
D: .; J: TRBJ1-3; size: once; V: TRBV10-3; DNA: TGTGCCATCAGTGAGTCCCCCGTGCGGAACTCTGGAAACACCATATATTTT; CDR3: CAISESPVRNSGNTIYF
D: TRBD1; J: TRBJ1-1; size: .; V: TRBV19; DNA: TGTGCCAGTACCCGGGACAGGAACCCTGGGGACACTGAAGCTTTCTTT; CDR3: CASTRDRNPGDTEAFF
D: .; J: TRBJ2-5; size: once; V: TRBV28; DNA: TGTGCCAGCAGAAGGAGCCCACAAGAGACCCAGTACTTC; CDR3: CASRRSPQETQYF
D: .; J: TRBJ2-3; size: .; V: TRBV6-4; DNA: TGTGCCAGCGGACCGGGAGGAGGGGGAGGTACGCAGTATTTT; CDR3: CASGPGGGGGTQYF
D: .; J: TRBJ2-7; size: .; V: TRBV2; DNA: TGTGCCAGCAGTGAAGCGCTTCAGGGCTACGAGCAGTACTTC; CDR3: CASSEALQGYEQYF
D: .; J: TRBJ1-1; size: .; V: TRBV10-2; DNA: TGCGCCAGCATCCCAGACGGGGACACTGAAGCTTTCTTT; CDR3: CASIPDGDTEAFF
D: TRBD1; J: TRBJ2-7; size: .; V: TRBV19; DNA: TGTGCCAGTAGTATTAACAGGGGCGAGCAGTACTTC; CDR3: CASSINRGEQYF
D: TRBD1; J: TRBJ1-5; size: .; V: TRBV7-9; DNA: TGTGCCAGCAGCTCGTCAGACCGGGACAGGTATCAGCCCCAGCATTTT; CDR3: CASSSSDRDRYQPQHF
D: .; J: TRBJ2-6; size: .; V: TRBV14; DNA: TGTGCCAGCAGCCAAGGGAGTTCTGGGGCCAACGTCCTGACTTTC; CDR3: CASSQGSSGANVLTF
D: TRBD1; J: TRBJ1-2; size: .; V: TRBV11-2; DNA: TGTGCCAGCAGCTGGACAGGGGGAGATCGTGGCTACACCTTC; CDR3: CASSWTGGDRGYTF